One sample yielded the 32 T cell receptor beta chains listed below, sequenced in a study of T cells in Graves' hyperthyroidism and ophthalmopathy. RNA transcripts yielded amplified TCR beta CDR3 regions. HTBI primers were employed in a first-round RT-PCR of the TCR CDR3. TCRdb used MiXCR to reprocess the multiplex PCR reads, holding one entry per CDR3 protein. The table records a few hundred thousand distinct CDR3 sequences, around 20% of them present only once. Source material: blood. These receptors were collected from a man aged 18 to 35 with Graves' hyperthyroidism.

This clonotype was detected ten times or more. The genes are TRBV6-1 and TRBJ1-2, with D possibly matching TRBD1 (6 bases). V was trimmed by 4 bases and J by 6 bases, leaving 15 bases between them. Germline V gene data show CDR1 as MNHNS and CDR2 as SASEGT. This CDR3 is built from 14 residues. For the CDR3, the DNA is TGTGCCAGCAGTGGGACAGCACCTCACCATGGCTACACCTTC. This codes for CASSGTAPHHGYTF.

The chain links TRBV3-1 to TRBJ2-7, with a weak D call TRBD1 (5 bases). Trimming left V 0 bases short and J 6 bases short, with 18 bases between. This CDR3 is 16 amino acids long. CDR1 and CDR2 (germline): LGHDT, YNNKEL (reference sequence). Written as DNA, the CDR3 is TGTGCCAGCAGCCAAGAGACAGTGGCTGGTTTGAGCGAGCAGTACTTC. Its translation is CASSQETVAGLSEQYF.

The chain carries TRBV29-1 and TRBJ1-1, with D uncertain. Germline V CDR1 and CDR2: SQVTM, ANQGSEA. The CDR3 covers 14 residues. V was clipped by 7 bases and J by 5 bases, with 20 bases between them. The CDR3 protein is CSAYVDGLTTEAFF. The CDR3 DNA reads as TGCAGCGCTTATGTGGACGGCTTAACAACTGAAGCTTTCTTT.

The chain combines TRBV11-1 with TRBJ1-1; TRBD1 matches at 8 bases. Germline CDR1 reads SGHAT; CDR2 reads FQDESV (reference sequence). CDR3 length: 17 amino acids. Trimming took 6 bases from V and 1 from J; bases not matched to a gene: 13. CDR3 DNA: TGTGCCAGCAGGCCGGACAGGGTTCTAGCACGGAACACTGAAGCTTTCTTT. This sequence encodes CASRPDRVLARNTEAFF. Variable domain in full (rest from reference TRBV11-1 and TRBJ1-1): EAEVAQSPRYKITEKSQAVAFWCDPISGHATLYWYRQILGQGPELLVQFQDESVVDDSQLPKDRFSAERLKGVDSTLKIQPAELGDSAMYLCASRPDRVLARNTEAFFGQGTRLTVV.

This clonotype occurred many times. The genes are TRBV5-1 and TRBJ1-2; 7 bases match TRBD1. Trimming at V came to 4 bases and at J to 7 bases, leaving 7 bases not matched to a gene. The germline CDR1 and CDR2 sequences are SGHRS and YFSETQ. The CDR3 extends over 13 amino acids. CDR3 region: CASSETGSGGYTF. CDR3 bases: TGCGCCAGCAGCGAGACAGGGTCCGGTGGCTACACCTTC.

This clonotype was detected many times. V gene TRBV7-6 combines with J gene TRBJ2-7; TRBD1 matches at 11 bases. The CDR3 is 14 residues long. J lost 4 bases, V lost 5 bases, and 4 bases had no gene match. Germline CDR1 and CDR2: SGHVS and FNYEAQ. CDR3 in DNA: TGTGCCAGCAGCCACTGGGACAGGGGGTACGAGCAGTACTTC. It yields the protein CASSHWDRGYEQYF.

This clonotype turned up a few times. V and J are TRBV19 and TRBJ2-7; D is undetermined. Trimming removed 4 bases from V and 7 bases from J, with 14 bases in between. The CDR3 length is 13 residues. CDR1 and CDR2 (germline): LNHDA, SQIVND (reference sequence). CDR3 in amino acids: CASSNLLRAEQYF. CDR3 coding DNA: TGTGCCAGTAGTAACCTGCTACGCGCGGAGCAGTACTTC.

V gene TRBV5-1 combines with J gene TRBJ2-6; unclear D gene. Germline assignment: CDR1 SGHRS and CDR2 YFSETQ. The CDR3 contains 16 residues. Trimming removed 0 bases from V and 0 bases from J, with 7 bases in between. CDR3 protein: CASSLAQFSGANVLTF. CDR3 DNA: TGCGCCAGCAGCTTGGCACAGTTCTCTGGGGCCAACGTCCTGACTTTC.

This chain joins TRBV12-3 or TRBV12-4 and TRBJ1-1, with D possibly matching TRBD1 (6 bases). V shed 1 base and J shed 5 bases, with 11 bases lying between them. The length of the CDR3 is 14 residues. The CDR3: CASSLGGRETEAFF. Here the CDR3 DNA reads TGTGCCAGCAGTTTAGGGGGGCGGGAAACTGAAGCTTTCTTT.

Only a few counts were recorded for this clonotype. The chain recombines TRBV7-8 with TRBJ2-7; perhaps TRBD2 as D (6 bases). V shed 4 bases and J shed 9 bases, with 19 bases lying between them. Germline V gives CDR1 SGHVS, CDR2 FQNEAQ. CDR3 size: 14 residues. CDR3 bases: TGTGCCAGCAGCTCGGGCGGGACGCCGTTTGGGCAGTACTTC. It specifies CASSSGGTPFGQYF.

Many counts were recorded for this clonotype. This rearrangement joins TRBV5-1 to TRBJ1-1; no definite D call. V was pared by 2 bases and J by 3 bases, with 8 bases between. The CDR3 is 13 amino acids. Germline V gene data show CDR1 as SGHRS and CDR2 as YFSETQ. The CDR3 DNA reads TGCGCCAGCAGCTTATTCGGCGACACTGAAGCTTTCTTT. Its protein is CASSLFGDTEAFF.

This chain uses TRBV20-1 with TRBJ2-5, with D unresolved. Germline V lookup: CDR1 DFQATT, CDR2 SNEGSKA (reference sequence). The CDR3 is 11 amino acids. V shed 1 base and J shed 7 bases, with 7 bases lying between them. The CDR3 spells CSARVVGTQYF. The CDR3 DNA is TGCAGTGCTAGAGTCGTAGGGACCCAGTACTTC.

V is TRBV5-1 and J is TRBJ1-2; D unclear. The CDR3 totals 15 residues. Trimming shortened V by 4 bases and J by 2 bases, and 15 bases separated the two germline ends. Germline CDR1 reads SGHRS; CDR2 reads YFSETQ. CDR3 DNA: TGCGCCAGCAGCCCCGGCCTGGGTCAGAACTATGGCTACACCTTC. It specifies CASSPGLGQNYGYTF.

This clonotype was detected ten times or more. At one of its ends the junction is not consistent with the germline gene, which may arise from a read error. The chain has TRBV20-1 and TRBJ2-7; TRBD1 aligns across 7 bases. CDR3 length: 12 residues. The germline V gene encodes CDR1 DFQATT and CDR2 SNEGSKA (reference sequence). The CDR3 DNA is TGCAGAGCTAGACAGGGAGATAGCGAGCAGTACTTC. It is translated as CRARQGDSEQYF.

This clonotype has a count of ten or more. The gene calls are TRBV3-1 and TRBJ1-1; 8 bases agree with TRBD1. CDR3 size: 14 residues. CDR1 is LGHDT, CDR2 YNNKEL, per germline (reference sequence). With 1 base clipped from V and 7 bases from J, the junction kept 5 bases outside the gene matches. CDR3 sequence reads: CASSQGLGQGEAFF. CDR3 nucleotides: TGTGCCAGCAGCCAAGGCCTTGGACAGGGTGAAGCTTTCTTT.

Many counts were recorded for this clonotype. The genes are TRBV5-1 and TRBJ1-1; 7 nucleotides line up with TRBD1. Trimming removed 3 bases from V and 2 bases from J; junction bases left unmatched: 7. CDR3 length: 15 amino acids. Germline V gene sequence: CDR1 SGHRS, CDR2 YFSETQ. The DNA for the CDR3 is TGCGCCAGCAGCTCTTCGGGACAGACAAACACTGAAGCTTTCTTT. It yields the protein CASSSSGQTNTEAFF.

This clonotype was counted ten times or more. The chain has TRBV6-2 or TRBV6-3 and TRBJ1-1, with D possibly being TRBD1 (5 bases). Trimming shortened V by 1 base and J by 8 bases, and 11 bases separated the two germline ends. The CDR3 is made up of 13 amino acids. Germline V lookup: CDR1 MNHEY, CDR2 SVGEGT. CDR3 amino acids: CASSYYLGDEAFF. CDR3 DNA sequence: TGTGCCAGCAGTTACTATCTCGGGGACGAAGCTTTCTTT.

This clonotype was observed at least ten times. V is TRBV27 and J is TRBJ2-2; 11 nucleotides align to TRBD2. This CDR3 is built from 15 residues. Trimming took 7 bases from V and 4 from J; bases not matched to a gene: 5. Germline CDR1 is MNHEY and CDR2 is SMNVEV (reference sequence). The CDR3 is CASTVLAGGTGELFF. CDR3 sequence (DNA): TGTGCCAGCACAGTTCTAGCGGGGGGCACCGGGGAGCTGTTTTTT.

This clonotype has just a few counts. This chain connects TRBV7-6 to TRBJ2-5; 8 bases agree with TRBD1. There are 14 residues in the CDR3. J lost 5 bases, V lost 5 bases, and 7 bases had no gene match. The germline CDR1 and CDR2 sequences are SGHVS and FNYEAQ. This chain's CDR3 is CASSPLTGVETQYF. In nucleotides, the CDR3 is TGTGCCAGCAGCCCATTGACAGGGGTGGAGACCCAGTACTTC.

The sample holds many counts of this clonotype. This chain's CDR3 is CATSGGSGGYTF. The CDR3 region has the DNA TGTGCCACCAGTGGGGGCTCGGGCGGCTACACCTTC. This rearrangement joins TRBV24-1 to TRBJ1-2, with D perhaps matching TRBD1 (5 bases). This CDR3 spans 12 amino acids. Germline CDR1 and CDR2: KGHDR and SFDVKD. The ends were cut back, 5 bases at V and 8 bases at J, with 11 bases in the middle.

This clonotype was detected ten times or more. The CDR3 protein is CASGFGLATKETQYF. The DNA for the CDR3 is TGTGCCAGCGGCTTCGGACTAGCTACTAAAGAGACCCAGTACTTC. V and J are TRBV2 and TRBJ2-5, with 8 bases aligning to TRBD2. Trimming cost V 8 bases and J 3 bases; bases outside gene matches: 11. This CDR3 is 15 amino acids long. CDR1 SNHLY and CDR2 FYNNEI come from the germline V gene.

The sample holds a few counts of this clonotype. CDR3 sequence: CASSNFDRAYGYTF. The DNA for the CDR3 is TGTGCCAGCAGTAATTTTGACAGGGCGTATGGCTACACCTTC. The V and J genes are TRBV2 and TRBJ1-2, with 7 nucleotides matching TRBD1. Trimming at V came to 5 bases and at J to 5 bases, leaving 8 bases not matched to a gene. The CDR3 has 14 residues. Germline V lookup: CDR1 SNHLY, CDR2 FYNNEI.

The chain links TRBV12-3 or TRBV12-4 to TRBJ2-7; D is possibly TRBD2 (5 bases). Deletions cut 3 bases from V and 3 bases from J, with 12 bases between. The CDR3 totals 14 residues. DNA for the CDR3: TGTGCCAGCAGTTTTGGATACGGGAACTACGAGCAGTACTTC. Its protein is CASSFGYGNYEQYF.

This clonotype has a count of ten or more. The J gene is TRBJ1-2, the V gene TRBV20-1, with 9 positions matching TRBD1. The germline gives CDR1 DFQATT, CDR2 SNEGSKA (reference sequence). The trim removed 0 bases at V and 5 bases at J, leaving 7 bases unmatched. The CDR3 length is 15 residues. The CDR3 DNA is TGCAGTGCTAGAGATCTAAGGACAGGGGCGTATGGCTACACCTTC. Its protein is CSARDLRTGAYGYTF.

This clonotype came up many times. V usage is TRBV12-3 or TRBV12-4 and J usage is TRBJ1-1; no definite D call. Trimming removed 6 bases at V and 4 bases at J, with 6 bases between. The CDR3 has 11 amino acids. The CDR3 here is CASSPATEAFF. As DNA, the CDR3 is TGTGCCAGCAGCCCGGCCACTGAAGCTTTCTTT.

This chain links TRBV27 with TRBJ1-1; TRBD1 might be the D (6 bases). This CDR3 comprises 14 residues. Trimming pared 5 bases from V and 4 bases from J, leaving 14 bases between. Germline V gene sequence: CDR1 MNHEY, CDR2 SMNVEV (reference sequence). The CDR3: CASSPHGGSTEAFF. In DNA form, the CDR3 reads TGTGCCAGCAGTCCACACGGGGGCAGCACTGAAGCTTTCTTT.

J is TRBJ1-1 and V is TRBV30; D uncertain. The V gene's germline CDR1 is GTSNPN and CDR2 SVGIG (reference sequence). The CDR3 sequence is 14 residues long. Trimming shortened V by 2 bases and J by 1 base, and 11 bases separated the two germline ends. The CDR3 nucleotides are TGTGCCTGGAGTCATGGACGGGAGAACACTGAAGCTTTCTTT. Amino acids: CAWSHGRENTEAFF.

This clonotype showed up many times. This chain links TRBV25-1 with TRBJ2-2; possibly TRBD1 or TRBD2 for D (5 bases each). In germline, CDR1 is MGHDK, CDR2 SYGVNS. Trimming shortened V by 4 bases and J by 0 bases, and 12 bases separated the two germline ends. CDR3 length equals 16 residues. CDR3 sequence reads: CASSGTGTTNTGELFF. Here the CDR3 DNA reads TGTGCCAGCAGTGGGACCGGGACGACGAACACCGGGGAGCTGTTTTTT.

This clonotype has ten or more counts. The chain has TRBV28 and TRBJ2-2, with D hard to call. This CDR3 is built from 13 residues. V was cut by 8 bases and J by 1 base, with 8 bases left in between. Germline values: CDR1 MDHEN, CDR2 SYDVKM. CDR3 DNA: TGTGCCAGCTCCCAGCTGAACACCGGGGAGCTGTTTTTT. It yields the protein CASSQLNTGELFF.

Ten or more counts support this clonotype. The chain uses TRBV27 and TRBJ2-7; D remains ambiguous. V was shortened by 6 bases and J by 11 bases, with 23 bases between the two germline ends. Germline CDR1 is MNHEY and CDR2 is SMNVEV (reference sequence). The CDR3 runs 14 residues. The CDR3 spells CASRQLDGHRVKYF. In DNA form, the CDR3 reads TGTGCCAGCAGGCAATTGGATGGCCATCGGGTTAAGTACTTC.

The sample holds many counts of this clonotype. CDR3 sequence: CASKQGREFTEAFF. DNA of the CDR3: TGTGCCAGCAAACAGGGCCGAGAGTTCACTGAAGCTTTCTTT. The chain recombines TRBV6-6 with TRBJ1-1; the D gene is possibly TRBD1 (6 bases). V lost 7 bases, J lost 4 bases, and 16 bases lay in between. CDR1 MNHNY and CDR2 SVGAGI come from the germline V gene (reference sequence). This CDR3 has 14 residues.

This clonotype was observed many times. This chain uses TRBV7-2 with TRBJ1-1; TRBD1 agrees at 8 bases. The CDR3 consists of 14 residues. Germline loops: CDR1 SGHTA, CDR2 FQGNSA. J gave up 9 bases and V 6 bases, and 12 bases lay outside the gene matches. The CDR3 region has the DNA TGTGCCAGCAGGTTGACAGGGGACCCCGGAAAAGCTTTCTTT. As protein: CASRLTGDPGKAFF.